Listed here are 10 T cell receptor beta chains from one sample, sequenced in a study of blood T cell repertoires in COVID-19. Profiled with immunoSEQ multiplex PCR; TCRdb holds only in-frame clones, not every one. The top ten hold around 2% of the sample, which has some 220,000 clones, roughly 80% seen once. The sample was peripheral blood. These receptors all come from a woman aged 60 to 75 with acute or convalescent COVID-19.

The gene calls are TRBV12-3 or TRBV12-4 and TRBJ2-7, with D uncertain. CDR3 length: 11 amino acids. Trimming took off 5 bases at V and 7 bases at J, with 9 bases between the two ends. CDR3 DNA sequence: TGTGCCAGCAGTGTCGTCGCGGAGCAGTACTTC. It codes for CASSVVAEQYF.

Only a few counts were recorded for this clone. CDR3 nucleotide sequence: TGTGCCAGCACCACCCCGGGGGGGCAGGGGAACACTGAAGCTTTCTTT. It is translated as CASTTPGGQGNTEAFF. The rearrangement joins TRBV2 to TRBJ1-1, with D tentatively TRBD1 (6 bases). Looked up from germline, CDR1 is SNHLY and CDR2 is FYNNEI. V was pared by 7 bases and J by 1 base, with 19 bases between. The length of the CDR3 is 16 residues.

The J gene is TRBJ1-2, the V gene TRBV6-1; D unclear. V gave up 2 bases and J gave up 6 bases, with 10 bases separating them. This CDR3 contains 13 residues. The germline gives CDR1 MNHNS, CDR2 SASEGT. The CDR3 reads CASSEMTSDGYTF. The CDR3 DNA reads as TGTGCCAGCAGTGAAATGACATCTGATGGCTACACCTTC.

The chain couples TRBV4-2 to TRBJ1-2; 10 positions match TRBD1. The length of the CDR3 is 17 residues. V was clipped by 2 bases and J by 4 bases; unmatched bases: 10. The germline CDR1 and CDR2 sequences are LGHNA and YNFKEQ. The CDR3 DNA reads TGTGCCAGCAGCCAACTGATGACAGGGGGCAGGAGCTATGGCTACACCTTC. Residues: CASSQLMTGGRSYGYTF.

The CDR3 loop is CASSQFIRTLSRGTEAFF. CDR3 in DNA: TGTGCCAGCAGCCAATTTATTCGTACTCTCTCAAGGGGGACTGAAGCTTTCTTT. The gene calls are TRBV7-2 and TRBJ1-1; TRBD1 is a possible D gene (6 bases). V lost 5 bases and J lost 5, with 27 bases in between. The CDR3 spans 18 residues. The germline gives CDR1 SGHTA, CDR2 FQGNSA.

The genes are TRBV2 and TRBJ2-3; a possible D gene is TRBD2 (6 bases). V was clipped by 2 bases and J by 9 bases, with 18 bases between them. The CDR3 spans 15 residues. CDR1 and CDR2 (germline): SNHLY, FYNNEI. CDR3 loop: CASSEPGSSGRTQYF. DNA of the CDR3: TGTGCCAGCAGTGAACCCGGGTCTTCAGGGAGGACGCAGTATTTT.

The chain combines TRBV6-1 with TRBJ1-4; D uncertain. The CDR3 consists of 13 residues. The V and J ends lost 3 bases and 1 base respectively, with 3 bases between them. Germline CDR1 reads MNHNS; CDR2 reads SASEGT. CDR3 residues: CASSDGTNEKLFF. The CDR3 DNA sequence: TGTGCCAGCAGTGACGGAACTAATGAAAAACTGTTTTTT.

The chain has TRBV4-3 and TRBJ1-3; D unclear. Trimming cost V 1 base and J 0 bases, with 4 bases left between them. The CDR3 is 14 residues long. From germline, CDR1 is LGHNA and CDR2 YSLEER. CDR3 bases: TGCGCCAGCAGCCAAGTCGGCTCTGGAAACACCATATATTTT. Residues: CASSQVGSGNTIYF.

This chain links TRBV13 with TRBJ2-1, with 9 bases matching TRBD2. Germline V gives CDR1 PRHDT, CDR2 FYEKMQ (reference sequence). There are 14 residues in the CDR3. The V gene end was trimmed by 3 bases and the J gene end by 10 bases; junction bases not matched to a gene: 7. CDR3 region: CASSFSGGFREQFF. CDR3 coding DNA: TGTGCCAGCAGCTTTAGCGGGGGCTTTAGGGAGCAGTTCTTC.

The sample holds one count of this clone. This rearrangement joins TRBV15 to TRBJ2-1; maybe TRBD2 (5 bases). This CDR3 has 16 amino acids. Looked up from germline, CDR1 is LNHNV and CDR2 is YYDKDF (reference sequence). Trimming shortened V by 0 bases and J by 6 bases, and 15 bases separated the two germline ends. DNA for the CDR3: TGTGCCACCAGCAGAGATCTCAATCGTGCGGGCAATGAGCAGTTCTTC. Amino acid sequence: CATSRDLNRAGNEQFF.